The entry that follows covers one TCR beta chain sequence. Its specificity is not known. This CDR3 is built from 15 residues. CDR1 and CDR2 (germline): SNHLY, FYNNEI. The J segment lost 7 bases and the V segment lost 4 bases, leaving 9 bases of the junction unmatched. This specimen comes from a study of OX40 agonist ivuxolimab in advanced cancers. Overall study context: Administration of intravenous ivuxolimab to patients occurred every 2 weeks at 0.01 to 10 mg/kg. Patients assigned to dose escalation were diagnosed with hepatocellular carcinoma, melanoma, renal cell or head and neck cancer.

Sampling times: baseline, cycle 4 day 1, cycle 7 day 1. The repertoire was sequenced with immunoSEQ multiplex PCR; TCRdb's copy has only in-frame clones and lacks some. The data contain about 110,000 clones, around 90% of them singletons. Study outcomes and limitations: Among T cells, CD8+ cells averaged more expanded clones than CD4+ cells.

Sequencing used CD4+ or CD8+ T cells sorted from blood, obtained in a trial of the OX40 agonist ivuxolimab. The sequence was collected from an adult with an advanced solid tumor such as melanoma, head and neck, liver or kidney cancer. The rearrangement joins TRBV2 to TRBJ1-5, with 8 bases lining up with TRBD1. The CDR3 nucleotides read TGTGCCAGCAGTGGGGGGCAGGGGGCTTACCAGCCCCAGCATTTT. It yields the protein CASSGGQGAYQPQHF.